The rows below give T cell receptor beta chains drawn from one sample of a study of blood T cell repertoires in COVID-19. Data came from immunoSEQ multiplex PCR; TCRdb stores just in-frame clones and leaves some out. Of approximately 400,000 clones in the sample, roughly 86% are singletons; the top ten hold 1% to 1.5%. The sample comprised PBMCs or T cells enriched from blood (not recorded which). The receptor source for this set is a man aged 25 to 40 who had recovered from COVID-19. Each CDR3 is given with its conserved first and last residue. Each record gives: D gene, clone size, V gene, J gene, CDR3 protein, CDR3 DNA. The D gene is left open where the match is weak. The listing skips clone size in some rows; elsewhere it reads once, few, many or a size class.

.	.	TRBV7-6	TRBJ1-3	CASSAGQIPGNTIYF	TGTGCCAGCAGCGCCGGACAGATCCCTGGAAACACCATATATTTT
.	.	TRBV24-1	TRBJ2-5	CATSQGMGTQYF	TGTGCCACCTCCCAGGGGATGGGGACCCAGTACTTC
.	.	TRBV27	TRBJ1-6	CASSQTFGQVNSPLHF	TGTGCCAGCAGTCAAACGTTTGGACAAGTTAATTCACCCCTCCACTTT
TRBD2	.	TRBV19	TRBJ2-7	CASTPGGGSVSDEQYF	TGTGCCAGTACCCCTGGGGGGGGATCGGTGTCCGACGAGCAGTACTTC
.	.	TRBV7-2	TRBJ2-7	CASSRRGRSEQYF	TGTGCCAGCAGCCGGAGGGGCAGGTCGGAGCAGTACTTC
TRBD2	.	TRBV9	TRBJ2-3	CASSAGAGGLTDTQYF	TGTGCCAGCAGCGCGGGAGCGGGGGGGTTGACAGATACGCAGTATTTT
.	.	TRBV2	TRBJ2-1	CASSGWTEGFF	TGTGCCAGCAGTGGTTGGACAGAGGGGTTCTTC
.	.	TRBV5-1	TRBJ1-1	CASSLVSGEAFF	TGCGCCAGCAGCTTGGTCTCTGGGGAGGCTTTCTTT
.	.	TRBV19	TRBJ1-5	CASSIGAGQPQHF	TGTGCCAGTAGTATAGGAGCAGGGCAGCCCCAGCATTTT
.	.	TRBV18	TRBJ1-1	CASSPPGDTEAFF	TGTGCCAGCTCACCGCCGGGAGACACTGAAGCTTTCTTT
TRBD1	.	TRBV7-3	TRBJ2-5	CASSLLGTGVGETQYF	TGTGCCAGCAGCCTATTAGGGACAGGAGTAGGGGAGACCCAGTACTTC
TRBD2	.	TRBV7-9	TRBJ2-7	CASSPGGADYEQYF	TGTGCCAGCAGCCCGGGAGGGGCAGACTACGAGCAGTACTTC
.	.	TRBV30	TRBJ1-3	CAWTLRAGNTIYF	TGTGCCTGGACCCTCCGGGCTGGAAACACCATATATTTT
TRBD1	.	TRBV19	TRBJ1-2	CASNPTGGRVSGYTF	TGTGCCAGTAACCCGACAGGGGGCCGAGTAAGTGGCTACACCTTC
TRBD1	.	TRBV7-9	TRBJ1-4	CASSRGTGVYEKLFF	TGTGCCAGCAGCCGGGGAACAGGGGTTTATGAAAAACTGTTTTTT
TRBD2	.	TRBV4-1	TRBJ2-1	CASSQTGTSTSNEQFF	TGCGCCAGCAGCCAGACCGGGACTAGCACATCCAATGAGCAGTTCTTC
TRBD1	.	TRBV4-1	TRBJ1-5	CASSQTGMGNQPQHF	TGCGCCAGCAGCCAGACAGGGATGGGCAATCAGCCCCAGCATTTT
.	.	TRBV18	TRBJ2-3	CASSPRREADTQYF	TGTGCCAGCTCACCCCGGAGGGAGGCAGATACGCAGTATTTT
.	.	TRBV7-9	TRBJ1-1	CASRPGEGGTEAFF	TGTGCCAGCAGGCCCGGAGAAGGCGGCACTGAAGCTTTCTTT
.	.	TRBV3-1/TRBV3-2	TRBJ1-6	CASSQARDNYSPLHF	TGTGCCAGCAGCCAAGCTCGGGACAACTATTCACCCCTCCACTTT
.	.	TRBV4-1	TRBJ1-5	CASSLSTEPQPQHF	TGCGCCAGCAGCCTATCGACAGAGCCCCAGCCCCAGCATTTT
.	.	TRBV6-1	TRBJ2-7	CASSDYYEQYF	TGTGCCAGCAGTGATTACTACGAGCAGTACTTC
.	.	TRBV7-9	TRBJ2-5	CASSLTGKETQYF	TGTGCCAGCAGCTTAACAGGGAAAGAGACCCAGTACTTC
.	.	TRBV19	TRBJ1-1	CASMGLMNTEAFF	TGTGCCAGTATGGGGCTCATGAACACTGAAGCTTTCTTT
.	.	TRBV18	TRBJ2-1	CASSPQLLGEEQFF	TGTGCCAGCTCACCACAGCTTCTCGGGGAGGAGCAGTTCTTC
TRBD1	once	TRBV5-5	TRBJ2-3	CASSLGQGVGYPTDTQYF	TGTGCCAGCAGCTTAGGACAGGGGGTCGGCTACCCCACAGATACGCAGTATTTT
TRBD1	.	TRBV3-1/TRBV3-2	TRBJ2-3	CASSQNLGQGVTDTQYF	TGTGCCAGCAGCCAAAATCTAGGACAGGGGGTAACAGATACGCAGTATTTT
.	.	TRBV5-1	TRBJ1-6	CASSSYAGNNSPLHF	TGCGCCAGCAGCTCTTATGCAGGAAATAATTCACCCCTCCACTTT
.	.	TRBV7-2	TRBJ1-2	CASREDMKKYGYTF	TGTGCCAGCAGAGAAGACATGAAAAAGTATGGCTACACCTTC
.	once	TRBV2	TRBJ1-1	CASSDSGVGTEAFF	TGTGCCAGCAGTGACTCGGGGGTCGGCACTGAAGCTTTCTTT
.	.	TRBV12-3/TRBV12-4	TRBJ1-1	CASSPRVNTEAFF	TGTGCCAGCAGCCCCAGGGTGAACACTGAAGCTTTCTTT
.	.	TRBV29-1	TRBJ1-1	CSVEDLRYWTANTEAFF	TGCAGCGTTGAAGATTTGCGATATTGGACAGCGAACACTGAAGCTTTCTTT
.	once	TRBV7-8	TRBJ2-1	CASTDGGGFYNEQFF	TGTGCCAGCACGGACGGCGGGGGCTTTTACAATGAGCAGTTCTTC
TRBD1	.	TRBV27	TRBJ1-2	CASSPLAGGIYGYTF	TGTGCCAGCAGCCCGCTCGCAGGGGGTATCTATGGCTACACCTTC
TRBD1	.	TRBV9	TRBJ1-1	CASSVGDRNMNTEAFF	TGTGCCAGCAGCGTAGGGGACAGGAATATGAACACTGAAGCTTTCTTT
.	.	TRBV5-5	TRBJ1-1	CASSLRGGGNTEAFF	TGTGCCAGCAGCTTGCGGGGTGGCGGTAATACTGAAGCTTTCTTT
TRBD1	.	TRBV9	TRBJ2-1	CASSVVPRDGTGYNEQFF	TGTGCCAGCAGCGTAGTCCCGCGGGACGGGACAGGGTACAATGAGCAGTTCTTC
.	.	TRBV6-5	TRBJ2-7	CASSLTGEEAEQYF	TGTGCCAGCAGCCTCACCGGGGAGGAGGCCGAGCAGTACTTC
.	.	TRBV3-1/TRBV3-2	TRBJ1-2	CASSLGQTYGYTF	TGTGCCAGCAGCCTTGGACAGACTTATGGCTACACCTTC
.	.	TRBV6-5	TRBJ2-3	CASSYFGGTTDTQYF	TGTGCCAGCAGTTACTTCGGGGGTACCACAGATACGCAGTATTTT
.	few	TRBV7-2	TRBJ1-1	CASSIDRNTEAFF	TGTGCCAGCAGCATAGACAGGAACACTGAAGCTTTCTTT
TRBD1	.	TRBV7-9	TRBJ1-4	CASSLGQGKNEKLFF	TGTGCCAGCAGCTTGGGACAGGGGAAGAATGAAAAACTGTTTTTT
.	few	TRBV27	TRBJ1-5	CASRGVASNQPQHF	TGTGCCAGCAGAGGAGTCGCCAGCAATCAGCCCCAGCATTTT
.	.	TRBV5-4	TRBJ1-1	CASIPQGTTEAFF	TGTGCCAGCATACCCCAGGGCACCACTGAAGCTTTCTTT
.	.	TRBV12-3/TRBV12-4	TRBJ2-1	CASSLYNEQFF	TGTGCCAGCAGCCTTTACAATGAGCAGTTCTTC
TRBD2	.	TRBV20-1	TRBJ2-7	CSASGAGRDEQYF	TGCAGTGCTAGTGGAGCGGGGCGGGACGAGCAGTACTTC
TRBD1	.	TRBV5-4	TRBJ1-4	CASSPGQGKSEKLFF	TGTGCCAGCAGCCCAGGACAGGGGAAGTCTGAAAAACTGTTTTTT
.	.	TRBV3-1/TRBV3-2	TRBJ1-1	CASSFRDRNTEAFF	TGTGCCAGCAGCTTCCGAGACAGGAACACTGAAGCTTTCTTT
TRBD1	.	TRBV7-2	TRBJ2-5	CASSLDRGPETQYF	TGTGCCAGCAGCCTGGACAGGGGGCCAGAGACCCAGTACTTC
.	.	TRBV6-5	TRBJ1-1	CASSRGWGRTEAFF	TGTGCCAGCAGTAGGGGATGGGGGCGCACTGAAGCTTTCTTT
.	.	TRBV30	TRBJ1-2	CAWSVLVNYGYTF	TGTGCCTGGAGTGTACTGGTAAACTATGGCTACACCTTC
TRBD2	.	TRBV7-2	TRBJ2-7	CASSSYGLAGDYEQYF	TGTGCCAGCAGCTCTTATGGACTAGCGGGGGACTACGAGCAGTACTTC